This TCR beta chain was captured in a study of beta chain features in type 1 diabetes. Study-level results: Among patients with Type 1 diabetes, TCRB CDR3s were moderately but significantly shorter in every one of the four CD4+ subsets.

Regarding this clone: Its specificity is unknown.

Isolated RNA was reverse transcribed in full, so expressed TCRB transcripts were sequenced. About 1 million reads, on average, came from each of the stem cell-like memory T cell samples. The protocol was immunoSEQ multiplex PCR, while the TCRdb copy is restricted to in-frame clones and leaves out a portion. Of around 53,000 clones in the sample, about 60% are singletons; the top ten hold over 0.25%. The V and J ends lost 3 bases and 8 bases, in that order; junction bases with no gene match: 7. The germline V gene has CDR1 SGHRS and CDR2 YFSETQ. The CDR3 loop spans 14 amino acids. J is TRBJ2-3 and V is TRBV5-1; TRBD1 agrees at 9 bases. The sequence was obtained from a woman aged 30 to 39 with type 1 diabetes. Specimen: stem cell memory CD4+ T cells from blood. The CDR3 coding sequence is TGCGCCAGCAGCTCGGGACAGGGAGAAGGTACGCAGTATTTT. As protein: CASSSGQGEGTQYF.